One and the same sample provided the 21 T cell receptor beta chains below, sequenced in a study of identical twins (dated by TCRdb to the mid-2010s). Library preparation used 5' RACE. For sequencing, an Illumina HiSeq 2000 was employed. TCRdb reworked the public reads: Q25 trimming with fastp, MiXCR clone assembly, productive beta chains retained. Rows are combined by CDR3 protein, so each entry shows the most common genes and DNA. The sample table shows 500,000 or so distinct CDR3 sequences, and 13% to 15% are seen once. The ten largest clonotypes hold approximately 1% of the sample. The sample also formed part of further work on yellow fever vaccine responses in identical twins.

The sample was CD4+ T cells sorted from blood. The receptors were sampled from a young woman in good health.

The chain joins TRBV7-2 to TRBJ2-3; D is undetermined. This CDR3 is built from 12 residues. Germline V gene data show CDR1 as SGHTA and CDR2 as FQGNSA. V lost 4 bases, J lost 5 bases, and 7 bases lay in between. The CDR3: CASSSRRDTQYF. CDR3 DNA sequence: TGTGCCAGCAGCTCACGGCGAGATACGCAGTATTTT.

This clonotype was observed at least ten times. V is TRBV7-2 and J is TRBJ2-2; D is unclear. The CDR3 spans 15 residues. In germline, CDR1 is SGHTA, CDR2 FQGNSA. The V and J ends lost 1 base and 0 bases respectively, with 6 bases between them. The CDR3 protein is CASSLGPPNTGELFF. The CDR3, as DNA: TGTGCCAGCAGCTTAGGCCCGCCGAACACCGGGGAGCTGTTTTTT.

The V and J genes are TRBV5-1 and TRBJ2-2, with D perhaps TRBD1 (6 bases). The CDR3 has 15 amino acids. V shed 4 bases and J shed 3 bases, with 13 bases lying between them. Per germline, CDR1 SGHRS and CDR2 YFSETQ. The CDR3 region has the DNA TGCGCCAGCAGCGTGGGACAACCCTACACCGGGGAGCTGTTTTTT. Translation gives CASSVGQPYTGELFF.

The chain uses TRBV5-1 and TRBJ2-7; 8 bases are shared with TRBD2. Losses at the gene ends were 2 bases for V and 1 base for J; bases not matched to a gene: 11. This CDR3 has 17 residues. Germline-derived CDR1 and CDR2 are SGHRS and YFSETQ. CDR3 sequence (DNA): TGCGCCAGCAGCTTCGGGGCGGGAGGCCTGGCGTCCTACGAGCAGTACTTC. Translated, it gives CASSFGAGGLASYEQYF.

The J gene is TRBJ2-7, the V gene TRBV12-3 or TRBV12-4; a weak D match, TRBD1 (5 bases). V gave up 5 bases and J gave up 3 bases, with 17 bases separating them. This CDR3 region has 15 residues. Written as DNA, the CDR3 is TGTGCCAGCAGTACATCGAGGCAGGGCTACTACGAGCAGTACTTC. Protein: CASSTSRQGYYEQYF.

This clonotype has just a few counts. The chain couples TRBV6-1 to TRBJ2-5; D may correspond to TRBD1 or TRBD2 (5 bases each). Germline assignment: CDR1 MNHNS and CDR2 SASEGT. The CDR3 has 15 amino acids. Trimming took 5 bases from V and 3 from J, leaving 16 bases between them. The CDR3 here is CASSTGTLGKETQYF. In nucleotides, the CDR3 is TGTGCCAGCAGTACCGGGACCCTGGGGAAAGAGACCCAGTACTTC.

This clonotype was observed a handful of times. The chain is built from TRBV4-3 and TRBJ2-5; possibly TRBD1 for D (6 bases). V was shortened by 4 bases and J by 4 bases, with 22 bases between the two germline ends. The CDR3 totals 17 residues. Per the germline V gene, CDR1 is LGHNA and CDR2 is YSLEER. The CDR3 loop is CASSRRRSQGLGETQYF. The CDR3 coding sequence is TGCGCCAGCAGCCGCAGACGGTCCCAGGGGCTAGGAGAGACCCAGTACTTC.

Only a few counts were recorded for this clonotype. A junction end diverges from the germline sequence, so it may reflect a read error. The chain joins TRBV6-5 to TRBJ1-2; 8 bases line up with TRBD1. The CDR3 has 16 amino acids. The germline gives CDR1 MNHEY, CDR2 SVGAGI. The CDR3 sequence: CASRYSSGTGQDGYTF. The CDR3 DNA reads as TGTGCCAGCAGATACTCATCCGGGACAGGTCAGGATGGCTACACCTTC.

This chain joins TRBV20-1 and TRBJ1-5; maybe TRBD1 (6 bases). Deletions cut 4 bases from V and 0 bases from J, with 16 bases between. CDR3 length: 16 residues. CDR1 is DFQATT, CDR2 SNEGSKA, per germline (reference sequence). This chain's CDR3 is CSATHTGLNSNQPQHF. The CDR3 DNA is TGCAGTGCTACTCACACAGGGCTCAATAGCAATCAGCCCCAGCATTTT.

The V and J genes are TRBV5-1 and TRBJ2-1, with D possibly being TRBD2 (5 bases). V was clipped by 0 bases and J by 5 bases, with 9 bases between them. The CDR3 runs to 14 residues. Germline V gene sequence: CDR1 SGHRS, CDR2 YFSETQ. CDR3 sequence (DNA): TGCGCCAGCAGCTTGGGGGAGAAGGACAATGAGCAGTTCTTC. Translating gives CASSLGEKDNEQFF.

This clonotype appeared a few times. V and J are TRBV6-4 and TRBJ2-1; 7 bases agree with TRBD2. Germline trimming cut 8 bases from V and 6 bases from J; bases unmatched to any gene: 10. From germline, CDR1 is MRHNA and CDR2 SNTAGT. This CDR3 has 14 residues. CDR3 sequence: CASAPVAGGNEQFF. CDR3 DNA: TGTGCCAGCGCCCCGGTAGCGGGTGGCAATGAGCAGTTCTTC.

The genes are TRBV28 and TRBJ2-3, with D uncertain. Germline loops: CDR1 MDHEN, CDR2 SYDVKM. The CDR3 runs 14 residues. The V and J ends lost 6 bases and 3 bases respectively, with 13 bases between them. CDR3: CASRGRGPTDTQYF. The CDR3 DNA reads TGTGCCAGCAGAGGACGAGGACCAACAGATACGCAGTATTTT.

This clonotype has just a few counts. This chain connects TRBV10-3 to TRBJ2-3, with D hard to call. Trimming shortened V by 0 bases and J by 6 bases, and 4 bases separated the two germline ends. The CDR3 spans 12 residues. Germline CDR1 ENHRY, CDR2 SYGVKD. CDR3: CAISESKDTQYF. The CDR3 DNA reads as TGTGCCATCAGTGAGTCGAAGGATACGCAGTATTTT.

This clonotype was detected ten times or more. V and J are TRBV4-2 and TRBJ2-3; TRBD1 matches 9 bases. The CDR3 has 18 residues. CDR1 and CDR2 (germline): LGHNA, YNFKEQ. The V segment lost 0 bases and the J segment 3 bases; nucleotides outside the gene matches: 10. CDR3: CASSQEYRTGDLTDTQYF. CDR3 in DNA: TGTGCCAGCAGCCAAGAATACCGGACAGGGGACTTAACAGATACGCAGTATTTT.

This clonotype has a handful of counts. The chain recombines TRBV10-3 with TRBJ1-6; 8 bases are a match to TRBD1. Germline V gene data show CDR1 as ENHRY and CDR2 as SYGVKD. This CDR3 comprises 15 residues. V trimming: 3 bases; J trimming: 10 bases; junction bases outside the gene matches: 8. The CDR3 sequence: CAISERQGTESPLHF. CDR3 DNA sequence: TGTGCCATCAGTGAACGACAGGGGACAGAATCACCCCTCCACTTT.

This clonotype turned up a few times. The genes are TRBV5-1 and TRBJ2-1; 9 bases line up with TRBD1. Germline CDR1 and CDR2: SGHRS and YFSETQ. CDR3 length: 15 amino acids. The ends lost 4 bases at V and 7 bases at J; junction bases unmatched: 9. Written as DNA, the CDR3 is TGCGCCAGCAGCACCGGGACAGGGTATTTGAATGAGCAGTTCTTC. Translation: CASSTGTGYLNEQFF.

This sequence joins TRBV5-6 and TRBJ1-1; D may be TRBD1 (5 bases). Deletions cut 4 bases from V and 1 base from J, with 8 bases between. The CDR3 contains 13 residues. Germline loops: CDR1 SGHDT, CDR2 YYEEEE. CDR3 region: CASSDSSNTEAFF. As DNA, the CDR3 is TGTGCCAGCAGCGACAGTTCGAACACTGAAGCTTTCTTT.

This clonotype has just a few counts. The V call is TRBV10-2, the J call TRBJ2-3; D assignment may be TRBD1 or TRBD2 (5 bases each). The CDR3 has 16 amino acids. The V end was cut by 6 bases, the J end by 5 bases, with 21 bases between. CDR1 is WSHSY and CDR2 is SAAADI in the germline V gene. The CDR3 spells CASSQQGPPGRDTQYF. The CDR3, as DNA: TGCGCCAGCAGCCAGCAGGGACCTCCAGGGAGAGATACGCAGTATTTT.

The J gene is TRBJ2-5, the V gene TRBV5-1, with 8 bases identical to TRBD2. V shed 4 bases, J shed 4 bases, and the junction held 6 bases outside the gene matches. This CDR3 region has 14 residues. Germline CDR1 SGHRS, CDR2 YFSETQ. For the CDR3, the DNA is TGCGCCAGCAGCCCCCGGGGGGGCGGAGAGACCCAGTACTTC. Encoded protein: CASSPRGGGETQYF.

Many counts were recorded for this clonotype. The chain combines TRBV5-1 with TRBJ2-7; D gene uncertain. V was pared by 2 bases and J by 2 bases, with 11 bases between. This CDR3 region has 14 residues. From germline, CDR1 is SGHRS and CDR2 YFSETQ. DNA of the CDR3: TGCGCCAGCAGCTTCACGAGCCAGACCTACGAGCAGTACTTC. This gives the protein CASSFTSQTYEQYF.

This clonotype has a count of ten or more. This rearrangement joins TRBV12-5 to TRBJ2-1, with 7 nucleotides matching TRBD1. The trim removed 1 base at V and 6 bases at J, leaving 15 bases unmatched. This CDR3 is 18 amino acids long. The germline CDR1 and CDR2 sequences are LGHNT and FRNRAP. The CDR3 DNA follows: TGTGCTAGTGGTTTGGACCGGCGAATCGGGACAGCTACCAATGAGCAGTTCTTC. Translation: CASGLDRRIGTATNEQFF.